What follows is one TCR beta chain and its context. This sample stems from a study of blood T cell repertoires in COVID-19. Study information: Researchers got acute and convalescent COVID-19 samples from the United States, Italy and Spain.

V was clipped by 3 bases and J by 3 bases; unmatched bases: 8. The CDR3 has 16 amino acids. Germline CDR1 and CDR2: KGHSH and LQKENI. Profiling relied on immunoSEQ multiplex PCR, and the TCRdb table lists in-frame clones only, not all of them. In the table there are 97,000 or so clones, 80% to 95% of which are singletons. Material: peripheral blood. The rearrangement uses TRBV18 and TRBJ2-1; 7 bases map to TRBD1. The TCR was taken from a man younger than 35 with acute or convalescent COVID-19. The CDR3 coding sequence is TGTGCCAGCTCACCTATTACCGGGACAGACTACAATGAGCAGTTCTTC. Translated, it gives CASSPITGTDYNEQFF.